Listed below are T cell receptor beta chains from one sample, sequenced in a study of cytomegalovirus exposure and HLA in healthy donors. The repertoire was sequenced with immunoSEQ multiplex PCR; TCRdb's copy has only in-frame clones and lacks some. The table records about 150,000 clones, about 95% of them present only once. The source material was PBMCs. The origin of the receptors is a man aged 18 to 30 in good health and CMV-seropositive. Each CDR3 is given with its conserved first and last residue. D genes are given only for firm matches. Not all rows give a size; the values are once, few, many and, for expanded clones, a class.

once,TRBD2,TRBV11-3,TRBJ2-3,TGTGCCAGCAGCTTAGGGACTAGCGGGAGAACAGATACGCAGTATTTT,CASSLGTSGRTDTQYF
-,TRBD1,TRBV5-1,TRBJ2-5,TGCGCCAGCAGTAACCGATGGACAGGGGGAGAGACCCAGTACTTC,CASSNRWTGGETQYF
once,-,TRBV7-9,TRBJ1-2,TGTGCCAGCACCAAGGGGGACGGTAAAAACTATGGCTACACCTTC,CASTKGDGKNYGYTF
-,-,TRBV14,TRBJ2-7,TGTGCCAGCAGCCAGCCGGAGAGCTCCTACGAGCAGTACTTC,CASSQPESSYEQYF
-,-,TRBV12-2,TRBJ2-7,TGTGCAAGTCGCTTCGAAGGGGACAGGGCCTCGGACGAGCAGTACTTC,CASRFEGDRASDEQYF
-,TRBD2,TRBV13,TRBJ2-7,TGTGCCAGCAGCTCGTCGGCCGGGGAGGGGAGCTCCTACGAGCAGTACTTC,CASSSSAGEGSSYEQYF
-,TRBD1,TRBV29-1,TRBJ2-1,TGCAGCGTTGAAAAAACAGGGGTATCTTACAATGAGCAGTTCTTC,CSVEKTGVSYNEQFF
-,TRBD2,TRBV5-4,TRBJ2-7,TGTGCCAGCAGCTTAAGGGTAGCGGGGACCTACGAGCAGTACTTC,CASSLRVAGTYEQYF
-,TRBD1,TRBV19,TRBJ2-7,TGTGCCAGTAGTATGGGTACAGGGGGCGAGCAGTACTTC,CASSMGTGGEQYF
-,-,TRBV5-4,TRBJ1-2,TGTGCCAGCAGCTTGGCGGGCTATGGCTACACCTTC,CASSLAGYGYTF
-,-,TRBV20-1,TRBJ2-7,TGCAGTGCTAGAGACCGGGAGAGGCAGTACTTC,CSARDRERQYF
-,TRBD1,TRBV2,TRBJ2-7,TGTGCCAGCAGCCCCCTGACAGGGGACGAGCAGTACTTC,CASSPLTGDEQYF
-,-,TRBV19,TRBJ2-7,TGTGCCAGTAATAGGCTGGGCAGGGTTTATGAGCAGTACTTC,CASNRLGRVYEQYF
-,-,TRBV19,TRBJ2-7,TGTGCCAGTAGTACGCGCGGAGACTACGAGCAGTACTTC,CASSTRGDYEQYF
few,-,TRBV5-6,TRBJ2-7,TGTGCCAGCAGCTTGGAACAGCCCTACGAGCAGTACTTC,CASSLEQPYEQYF
once,-,TRBV28,TRBJ2-3,TGTGCCAGCAGTTGGGAGGGGGGCACAGATACGCAGTATTTT,CASSWEGGTDTQYF
-,TRBD2,TRBV18,TRBJ2-7,TGTGCCAGCTCGCCCGGGACTAAGGGTCACTACGAGCAGTACTTC,CASSPGTKGHYEQYF
-,TRBD2,TRBV6-4,TRBJ2-7,TGTGCCAGCAGTGCCCTAGCGGGAGTCGAGCAGTACTTC,CASSALAGVEQYF
-,TRBD2,TRBV14,TRBJ2-1,TGTGCCAGCAGCCAAGGCGGGAGCTCCTACAATGAGCAGTTCTTC,CASSQGGSSYNEQFF
-,TRBD1,TRBV4-2,TRBJ1-2,TGTGCCAGCAGCCAAGACAGGGGGGACTATGGCTACACCTTC,CASSQDRGDYGYTF
-,TRBD1,TRBV27,TRBJ2-7,TGTGGCCGAAGGGGGACAGGCCTCTACGAGCAGTACTTC,CGRRGTGLYEQYF
-,TRBD1,TRBV28,TRBJ1-1,TGTGCCAGCAGTCGGACAGGGTCGGGCACTGAAGCTTTCTTT,CASSRTGSGTEAFF
-,-,TRBV5-1,TRBJ2-5,TGCGCCAGCAGCTTGCAGGAGACCCAGTACTTC,CASSLQETQYF
once,TRBD2,TRBV19,TRBJ2-3,TGTGCCAGTAGTATCGGACTAGCGGGAGGTTCATATACGCAGTATTTT,CASSIGLAGGSYTQYF
-,TRBD1,TRBV13,TRBJ2-1,TGTGCCAGCAGCTTTGGACAGGGGGCTTACAATGAGCAGTTCTTC,CASSFGQGAYNEQFF
-,TRBD2,TRBV30,TRBJ2-7,TGTGCCTGGAGTAGACTAGCGGATGCCTACGAGCAGTACTTC,CAWSRLADAYEQYF
-,TRBD2,TRBV28,TRBJ2-1,TGTGCCAGCAGTTTAGGACTAGCGGCCTACAATGAGCAGTTCTTC,CASSLGLAAYNEQFF
-,-,TRBV28,TRBJ2-7,TGTGCCAGCAGCAAGCAGAACAGGGTCTACGAGCAGTACTTC,CASSKQNRVYEQYF